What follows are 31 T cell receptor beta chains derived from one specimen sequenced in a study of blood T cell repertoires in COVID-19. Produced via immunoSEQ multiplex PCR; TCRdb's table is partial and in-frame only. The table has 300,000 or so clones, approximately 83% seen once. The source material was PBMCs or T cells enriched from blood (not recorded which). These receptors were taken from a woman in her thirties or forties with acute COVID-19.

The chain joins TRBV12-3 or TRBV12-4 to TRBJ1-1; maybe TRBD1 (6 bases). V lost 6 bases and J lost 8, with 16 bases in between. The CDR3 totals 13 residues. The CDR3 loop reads CASSSLGGTEAFF. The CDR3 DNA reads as TGTGCCAGCAGCTCGTTAGGGGGTACAGAAGCTTTCTTT.

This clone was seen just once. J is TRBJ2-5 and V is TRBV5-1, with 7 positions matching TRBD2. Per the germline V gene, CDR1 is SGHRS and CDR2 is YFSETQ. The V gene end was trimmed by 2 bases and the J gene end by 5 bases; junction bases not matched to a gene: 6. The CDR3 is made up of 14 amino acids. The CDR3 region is CASSLRLAGETQYF. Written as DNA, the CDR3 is TGCGCCAGCAGCTTAAGACTAGCCGGGGAGACCCAGTACTTC.

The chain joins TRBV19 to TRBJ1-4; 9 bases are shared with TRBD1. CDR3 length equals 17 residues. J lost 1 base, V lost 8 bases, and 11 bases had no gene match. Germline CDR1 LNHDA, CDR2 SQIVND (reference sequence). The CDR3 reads CASGGQGRTLTNEKLFF. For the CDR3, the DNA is TGTGCCAGTGGGGGACAGGGCCGGACTTTAACTAATGAAAAACTGTTTTTT.

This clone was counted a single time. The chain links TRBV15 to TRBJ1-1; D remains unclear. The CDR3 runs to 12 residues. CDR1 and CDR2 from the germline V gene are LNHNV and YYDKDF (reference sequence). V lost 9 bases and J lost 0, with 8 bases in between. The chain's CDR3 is CATRAVNTEAFF. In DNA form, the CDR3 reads TGTGCCACGAGGGCCGTGAACACTGAAGCTTTCTTT.

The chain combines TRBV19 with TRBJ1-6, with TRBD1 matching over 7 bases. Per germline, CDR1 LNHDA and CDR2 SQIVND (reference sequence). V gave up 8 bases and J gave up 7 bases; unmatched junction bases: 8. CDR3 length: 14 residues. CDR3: CASANRGSNSPLHF. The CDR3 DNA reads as TGTGCCAGTGCGAACAGGGGATCGAATTCACCCCTCCACTTT.

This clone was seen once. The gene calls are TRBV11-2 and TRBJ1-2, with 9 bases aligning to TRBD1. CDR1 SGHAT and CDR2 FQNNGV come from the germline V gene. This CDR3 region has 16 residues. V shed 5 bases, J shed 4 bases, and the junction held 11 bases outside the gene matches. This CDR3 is CASSLYTGQGFYGYTF. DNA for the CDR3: TGTGCCAGCAGCCTCTATACGGGACAGGGTTTCTATGGCTACACCTTC.

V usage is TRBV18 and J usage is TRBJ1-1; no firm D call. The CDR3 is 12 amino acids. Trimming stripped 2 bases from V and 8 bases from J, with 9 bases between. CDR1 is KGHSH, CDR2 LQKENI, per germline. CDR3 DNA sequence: TGTGCCAGCTCACCAGGGTCCGGGGAAGCTTTCTTT. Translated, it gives CASSPGSGEAFF. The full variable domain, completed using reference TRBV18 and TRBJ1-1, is NAGVMQNPRHLVRRRGQEARLRCSPMKGHSHVYWYRQLPEEGLKFMVYLQKENIIDESGMPKERFSAEFPKEGPSILRIQQVVRGDSAAYFCASSPGSGEAFFGQGTRLTVV.

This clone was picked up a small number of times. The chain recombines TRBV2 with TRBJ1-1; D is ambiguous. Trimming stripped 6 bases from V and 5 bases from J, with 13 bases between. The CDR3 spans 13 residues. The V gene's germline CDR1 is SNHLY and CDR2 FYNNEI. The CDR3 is CASRTERQTEAFF. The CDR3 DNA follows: TGTGCCAGCAGGACGGAACGACAAACTGAAGCTTTCTTT. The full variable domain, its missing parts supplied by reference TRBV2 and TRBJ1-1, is EPEVTQTPSHQVTQMGQEVILRCVPISNHLYFYWYRQILGQKVEFLVSFYNNEISEKSEIFDDQFSVERPDGSNFTLKIRSTKLEDSAMYFCASRTERQTEAFFGQGTRLTVV.

The CDR3 DNA sequence: TGTGCCAGCAGGGCGGACAGGGGCCAAATAAATACGCAGTATTTT. As protein: CASRADRGQINTQYF. This rearrangement joins TRBV2 to TRBJ2-3; 9 positions match TRBD1. V shed 6 bases, J shed 7 bases, and the junction held 11 bases outside the gene matches. Germline V gene data show CDR1 as SNHLY and CDR2 as FYNNEI. This CDR3 comprises 15 residues.

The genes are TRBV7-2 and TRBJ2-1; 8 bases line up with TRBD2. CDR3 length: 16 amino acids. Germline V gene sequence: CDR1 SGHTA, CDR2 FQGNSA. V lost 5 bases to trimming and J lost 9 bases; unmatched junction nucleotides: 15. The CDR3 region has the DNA TGTGCCAGCAGCCCCCGGCTTTCCGGGGGGGCAGGTGAGCAGTTCTTC. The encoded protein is CASSPRLSGGAGEQFF.

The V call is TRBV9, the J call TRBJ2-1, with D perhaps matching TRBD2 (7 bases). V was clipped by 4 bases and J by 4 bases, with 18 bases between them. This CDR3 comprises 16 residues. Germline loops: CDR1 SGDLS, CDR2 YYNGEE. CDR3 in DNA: TGTGCCAGCAGCTCCCTAGCGGTGGGGGCATACAATGAGCAGTTCTTC. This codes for CASSSLAVGAYNEQFF.

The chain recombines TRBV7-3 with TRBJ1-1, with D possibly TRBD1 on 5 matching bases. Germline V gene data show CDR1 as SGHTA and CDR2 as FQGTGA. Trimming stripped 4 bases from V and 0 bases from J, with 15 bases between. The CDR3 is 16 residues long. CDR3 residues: CASSSTGRGLNTEAFF. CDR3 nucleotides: TGTGCCAGCAGCTCCACCGGGCGGGGGTTGAACACTGAAGCTTTCTTT.

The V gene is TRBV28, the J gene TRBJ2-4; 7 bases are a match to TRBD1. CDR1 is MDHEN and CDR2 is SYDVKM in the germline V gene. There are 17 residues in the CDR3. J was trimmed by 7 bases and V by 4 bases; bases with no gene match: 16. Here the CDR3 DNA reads TGTGCCAGCAGTTCGATCGCAGGGGGTAGTTTTTGGAACATTCAGTACTTC. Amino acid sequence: CASSSIAGGSFWNIQYF.

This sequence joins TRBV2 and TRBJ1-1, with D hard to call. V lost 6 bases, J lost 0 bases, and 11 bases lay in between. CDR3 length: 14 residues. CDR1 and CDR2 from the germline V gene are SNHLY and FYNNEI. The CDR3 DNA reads TGTGCCAGCAGAGTCCGGGTGCTGAACACTGAAGCTTTCTTT. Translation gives CASRVRVLNTEAFF.

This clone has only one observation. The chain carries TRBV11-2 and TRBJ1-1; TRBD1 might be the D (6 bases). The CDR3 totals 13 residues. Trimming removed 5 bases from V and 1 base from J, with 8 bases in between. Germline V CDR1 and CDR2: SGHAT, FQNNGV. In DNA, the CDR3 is TGTGCCAGCAGCCCACAGGGGAACACTGAAGCTTTCTTT. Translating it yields CASSPQGNTEAFF.

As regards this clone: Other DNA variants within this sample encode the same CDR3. CDR3 nucleotides: TGTGCCAGCAGCCAAGTAGGGGGGGGGAACACTGAAGCTTTCTTT. Protein product: CASSQVGGGNTEAFF. The J gene is TRBJ1-1, the V gene TRBV4-2; D perhaps matches TRBD1 (6 bases). The CDR3 sequence is 15 residues long. Germline values: CDR1 LGHNA, CDR2 YNFKEQ. V was cut by 1 base and J by 1 base, with 10 bases left in between.

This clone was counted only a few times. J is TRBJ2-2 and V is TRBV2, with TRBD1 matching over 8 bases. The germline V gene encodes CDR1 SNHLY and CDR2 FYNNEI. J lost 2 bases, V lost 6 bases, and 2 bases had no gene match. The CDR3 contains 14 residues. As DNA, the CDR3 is TGTGCCAGCAGCGGACAGGGAAACACCGGGGAGCTGTTTTTT. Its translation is CASSGQGNTGELFF.

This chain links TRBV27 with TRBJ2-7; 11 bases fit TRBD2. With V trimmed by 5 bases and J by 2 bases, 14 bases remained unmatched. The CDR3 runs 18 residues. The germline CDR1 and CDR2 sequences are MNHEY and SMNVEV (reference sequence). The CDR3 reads CASSIKGLAEASPYEQYF. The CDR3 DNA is TGTGCCAGCAGTATCAAGGGACTAGCGGAGGCCTCTCCCTACGAGCAGTACTTC.

The CDR3 loop is CSASLHRGKLAEAFF. The DNA of the CDR3 is TGCAGTGCTAGTCTGCACAGGGGAAAGCTAGCTGAAGCTTTCTTT. The chain joins TRBV20-1 to TRBJ1-1; 7 positions match TRBD1. Per the germline V gene, CDR1 is DFQATT and CDR2 is SNEGSKA (reference sequence). With 3 bases clipped from V and 6 bases from J, the junction kept 13 bases outside the gene matches. The CDR3 totals 15 residues.

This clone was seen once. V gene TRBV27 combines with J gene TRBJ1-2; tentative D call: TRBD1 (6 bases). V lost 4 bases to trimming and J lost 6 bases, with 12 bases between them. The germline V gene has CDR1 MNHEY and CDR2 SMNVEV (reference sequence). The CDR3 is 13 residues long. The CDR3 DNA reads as TGTGCCAGCAGTTGGGGCAGGGGAAATGGCTACACCTTC. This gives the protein CASSWGRGNGYTF.

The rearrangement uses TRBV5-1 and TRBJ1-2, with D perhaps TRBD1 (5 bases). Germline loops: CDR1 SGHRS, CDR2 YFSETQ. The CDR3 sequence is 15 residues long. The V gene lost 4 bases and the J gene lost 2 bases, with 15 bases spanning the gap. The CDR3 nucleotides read TGCGCCAGCAGCCCGACAGCAGGAACCAACTATGGCTACACCTTC. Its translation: CASSPTAGTNYGYTF.

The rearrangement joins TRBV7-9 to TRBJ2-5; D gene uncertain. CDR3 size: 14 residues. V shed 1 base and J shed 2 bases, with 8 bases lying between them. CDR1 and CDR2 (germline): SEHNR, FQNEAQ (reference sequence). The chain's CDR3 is CASSLGGRQETQYF. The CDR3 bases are TGTGCCAGCAGCTTAGGTGGCAGGCAAGAGACCCAGTACTTC.

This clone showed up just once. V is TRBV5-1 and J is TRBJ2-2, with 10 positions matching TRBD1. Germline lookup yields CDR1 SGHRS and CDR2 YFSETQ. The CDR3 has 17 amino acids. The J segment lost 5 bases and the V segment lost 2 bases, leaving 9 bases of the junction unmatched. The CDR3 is CASSFGTGELWTGELFF. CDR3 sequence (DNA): TGCGCCAGCAGCTTCGGGACAGGGGAATTGTGGACCGGGGAGCTGTTTTTT.

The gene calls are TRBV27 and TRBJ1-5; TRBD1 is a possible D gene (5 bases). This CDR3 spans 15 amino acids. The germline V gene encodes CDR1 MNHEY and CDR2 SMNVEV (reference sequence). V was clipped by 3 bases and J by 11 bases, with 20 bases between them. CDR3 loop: CASSFRSAGPGTQHF. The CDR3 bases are TGTGCCAGCAGTTTTAGGTCCGCAGGGCCAGGGACCCAGCATTTT.

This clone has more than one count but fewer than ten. The CDR3 DNA follows: TGTGCCAGCAGCAAAGTTGGCTGGACAGGAAAAAACTATGGCTACACCTTC. Translated, it gives CASSKVGWTGKNYGYTF. This chain uses TRBV21-1 with TRBJ1-2; no DNA check was done on the table's D call, TRBD1. TRBV21-1 is given as a pseudogene. The length of the CDR3 is 17 residues.

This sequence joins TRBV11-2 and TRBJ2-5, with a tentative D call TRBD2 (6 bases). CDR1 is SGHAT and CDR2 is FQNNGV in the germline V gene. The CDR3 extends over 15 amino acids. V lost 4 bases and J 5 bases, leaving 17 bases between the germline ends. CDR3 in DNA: TGTGCCAGCAGCTACGGGAAGGTAGCGGTGGAGACCCAGTACTTC. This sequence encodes CASSYGKVAVETQYF.

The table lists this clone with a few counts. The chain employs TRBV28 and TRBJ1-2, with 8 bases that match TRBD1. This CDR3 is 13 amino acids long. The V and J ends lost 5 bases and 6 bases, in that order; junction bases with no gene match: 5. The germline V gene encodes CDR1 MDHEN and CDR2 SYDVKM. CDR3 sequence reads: CASSLMTGDGYTF. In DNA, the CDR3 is TGTGCCAGCAGTCTAATGACAGGGGATGGCTACACCTTC.

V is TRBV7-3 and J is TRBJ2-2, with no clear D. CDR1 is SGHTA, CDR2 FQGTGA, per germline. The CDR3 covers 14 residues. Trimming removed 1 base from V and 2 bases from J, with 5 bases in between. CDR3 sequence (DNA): TGTGCCAGCAGCTTAAGCAGTAACACCGGGGAGCTGTTTTTT. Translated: CASSLSSNTGELFF.

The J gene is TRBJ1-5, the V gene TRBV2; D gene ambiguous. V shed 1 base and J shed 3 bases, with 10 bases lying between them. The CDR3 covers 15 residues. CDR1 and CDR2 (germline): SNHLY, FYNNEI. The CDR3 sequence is CASSEVGSYNQPQHF. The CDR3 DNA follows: TGTGCCAGCAGTGAAGTTGGTAGCTACAATCAGCCCCAGCATTTT.

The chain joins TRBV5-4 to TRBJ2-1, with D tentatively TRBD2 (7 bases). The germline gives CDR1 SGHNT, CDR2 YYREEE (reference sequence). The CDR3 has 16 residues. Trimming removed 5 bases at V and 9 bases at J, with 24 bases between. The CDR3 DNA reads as TGTGCCAGCAGGTTGCCGGGACTACGGGGGCCAAGTGAGCAGTTCTTC. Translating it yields CASRLPGLRGPSEQFF.

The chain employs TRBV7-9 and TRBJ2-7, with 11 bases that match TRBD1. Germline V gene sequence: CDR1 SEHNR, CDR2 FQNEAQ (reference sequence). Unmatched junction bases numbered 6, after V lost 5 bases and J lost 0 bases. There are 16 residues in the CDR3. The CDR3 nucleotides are TGTGCCAGCAGCCGATGGACAGGGGGCAACTCCTACGAGCAGTACTTC. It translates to CASSRWTGGNSYEQYF.